The clone carrying this T cell receptor beta chain was recorded many times. As yet, its antigen is unknown. This sample was included in a study of T-cell reconstitution after alpha-beta-depleted transplantation in children. Preparation of the TCRbeta library was carried out with unique molecular identifiers. TCRdb re-derived calls from the PCR reads in MiXCR, one entry per CDR3 protein. The sample shows around 440,000 distinct CDR3 sequences, over 9.5% of them seen only once. The CDR3 spans 16 residues. Trimming stripped 4 bases from V and 6 bases from J, with 18 bases between. Germline V lookup: CDR1 LGHNA, CDR2 YSLEER. Study conclusions and caveats: Fresh T-cell production supplied most of the T-cell counts and diversity seen one year after transplant.

The V call is TRBV4-3, the J call TRBJ2-2, with a possible D match to TRBD2 (5 bases). The TCR sequence derives from a child aged 2 to 10 with inherited bone marrow failure, due to receive a stem cell transplant. Sequenced here: PBMCs, sampled before TCRalphabeta/CD19-depleted stem cell transplant. CDR3 sequence (DNA): TGCGCCAGCAGCCTAACGATCCGAGGAGGTCCCGGGGAGCTGTTTTTT. This gives the protein CASSLTIRGGPGELFF.